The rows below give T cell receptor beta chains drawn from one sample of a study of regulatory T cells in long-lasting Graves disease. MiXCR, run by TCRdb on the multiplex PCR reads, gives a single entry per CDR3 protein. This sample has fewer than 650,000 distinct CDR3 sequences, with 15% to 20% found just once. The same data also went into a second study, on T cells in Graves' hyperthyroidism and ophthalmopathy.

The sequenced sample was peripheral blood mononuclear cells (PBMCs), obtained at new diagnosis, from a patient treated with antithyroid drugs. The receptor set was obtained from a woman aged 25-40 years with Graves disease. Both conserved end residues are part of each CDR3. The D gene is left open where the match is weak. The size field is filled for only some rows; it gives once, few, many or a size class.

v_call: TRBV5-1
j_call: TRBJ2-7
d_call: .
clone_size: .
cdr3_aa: CAIRREQYF
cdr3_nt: TGCGCCATCCGGCGGGAGCAGTACTTC

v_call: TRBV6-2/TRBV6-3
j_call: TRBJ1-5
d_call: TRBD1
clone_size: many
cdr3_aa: CASSDHRGSSNQPQHF
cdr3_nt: TGTGCCAGCAGTGATCACAGGGGGTCGAGCAATCAGCCCCAGCATTTT

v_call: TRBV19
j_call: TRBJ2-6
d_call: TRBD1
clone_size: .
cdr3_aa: CASRGRGPGANVLTF
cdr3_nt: TGTGCCAGTAGGGGCAGGGGGCCCGGGGCCAACGTCCTGACTTTC

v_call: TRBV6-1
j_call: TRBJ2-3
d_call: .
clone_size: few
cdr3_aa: CASTRTSTSTDTQYF
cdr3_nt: TGTGCCAGCACTAGGACATCTACTAGCACAGATACGCAGTATTTT

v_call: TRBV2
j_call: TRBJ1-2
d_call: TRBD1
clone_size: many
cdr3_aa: CASRKQGLGGYTF
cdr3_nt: TGTGCCAGCAGGAAACAGGGGTTGGGCGGCTACACCTTC

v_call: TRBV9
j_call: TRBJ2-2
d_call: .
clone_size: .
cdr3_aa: CASSVGVGELFF
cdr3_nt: TGTGCCAGCAGCGTAGGGGTCGGGGAGCTGTTTTTT

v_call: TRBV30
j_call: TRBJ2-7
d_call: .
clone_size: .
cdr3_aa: CAWRRGNIYEQYF
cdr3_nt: TGTGCCTGGAGGCGCGGGAATATCTACGAGCAGTACTTC

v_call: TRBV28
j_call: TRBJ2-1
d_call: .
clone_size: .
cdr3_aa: CAIQGLSTYNEQFF
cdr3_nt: TGTGCCATCCAGGGGCTTTCGACCTACAATGAGCAGTTCTTC

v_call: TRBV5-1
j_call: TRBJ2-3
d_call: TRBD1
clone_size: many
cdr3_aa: CASSLGGQTTDTQYF
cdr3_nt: TGCGCCAGCAGCTTGGGGGGACAGACCACAGATACGCAGTATTTT

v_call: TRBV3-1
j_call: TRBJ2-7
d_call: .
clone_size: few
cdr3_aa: CASYDGYEQYF
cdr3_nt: TGTGCCAGCTACGACGGTTACGAGCAGTACTTC

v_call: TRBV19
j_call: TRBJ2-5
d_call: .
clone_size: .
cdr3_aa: CASSPRQYGAETQYF
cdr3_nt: TGTGCCAGTAGCCCCCGGCAGTACGGTGCAGAGACCCAGTACTTC

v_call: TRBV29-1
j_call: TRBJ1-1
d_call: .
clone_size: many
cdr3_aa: CSVGQPNTEAFF
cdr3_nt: TGCAGCGTTGGACAGCCGAACACTGAAGCTTTCTTT

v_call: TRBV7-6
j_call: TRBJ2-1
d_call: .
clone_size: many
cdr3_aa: CASSFQRNNEQFF
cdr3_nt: TGTGCCAGCAGCTTCCAGCGTAACAATGAGCAGTTCTTC

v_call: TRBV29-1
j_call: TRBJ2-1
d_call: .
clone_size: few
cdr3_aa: CSVGGLNEQFF
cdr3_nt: TGCAGCGTTGGGGGTCTAAATGAGCAGTTCTTC